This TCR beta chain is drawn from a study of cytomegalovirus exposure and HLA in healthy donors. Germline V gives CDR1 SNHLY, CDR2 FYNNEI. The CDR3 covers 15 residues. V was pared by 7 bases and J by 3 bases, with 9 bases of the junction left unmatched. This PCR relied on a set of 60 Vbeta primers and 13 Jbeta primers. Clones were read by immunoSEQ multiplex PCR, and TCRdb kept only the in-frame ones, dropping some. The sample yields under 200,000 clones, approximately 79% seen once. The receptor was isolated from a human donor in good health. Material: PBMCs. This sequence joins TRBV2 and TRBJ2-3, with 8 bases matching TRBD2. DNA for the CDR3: TGTGCCAGCAAGATGGCGGGGGGATTGACAGATACGCAGTATTTT. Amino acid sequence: CASKMAGGLTDTQYF.